These 18 T cell receptor beta chains came from one sample sequenced in a study of beta chain features in type 1 diabetes. Study-wide results and limits: There was a moderate but significant shortening of TCRB CDR3s in all four CD4+ subsets of Type 1 diabetes patients.

Expressed TCRB transcripts were sequenced because the entire RNA isolate underwent reverse transcription. Repertoires were generated with immunoSEQ multiplex PCR, while TCRdb's copy carries only in-frame clones and drops some. This table holds just under 150,000 clones, less than 15% found once. These TCRs' antigens remain unknown. The sample was central memory CD4+ T cells from blood. These receptors were collected from a man younger than 35 with type 1 diabetes.

The gene calls are TRBV4-2 and TRBJ2-7; 11 bases agree with TRBD2. CDR1 and CDR2 (germline): LGHNA, YNFKEQ. The CDR3 runs 15 residues. Trimming removed 1 base from V and 3 bases from J; junction bases left unmatched: 2. The CDR3, as DNA: TGTGCCAGCAGCCAAGCCGGGACTAGCGGCTACGAGCAGTACTTC. Its translation is CASSQAGTSGYEQYF.

V gene TRBV5-1 combines with J gene TRBJ2-3; possible D gene TRBD1, 5 bases. The CDR3 runs 16 residues. The V end lost 4 bases, the J end lost 5 bases, and 20 bases lay between the germline ends. Germline V gene sequence: CDR1 SGHRS, CDR2 YFSETQ. CDR3 nucleotides: TGCGCCAGCAGCCCCAGGGCCATCTCCCTCGGAGATACGCAGTATTTT. Amino acids: CASSPRAISLGDTQYF.

This clone has only one observation. A far larger clone differs by one base, so this is likely a read error. The chain uses TRBV29-1 and TRBJ2-1, with D possibly TRBD1 on 6 matching bases. The CDR3 contains 16 residues. V was pared by 3 bases and J by 5 bases, with 20 bases between. Germline V lookup: CDR1 SQVTM, CDR2 ANQGSEA. CDR3 sequence: CSVDRGLRALDNEQFF. The CDR3 region has the DNA TGCAGCGTTGACAGGGGTCTCCGGGCCCTCGACAATGAGCAGTTCTTC.

The chain is built from TRBV15 and TRBJ2-2; 12 nucleotides align to TRBD1. V lost 6 bases to trimming and J lost 6 bases; unmatched junction nucleotides: 11. The germline V gene encodes CDR1 LNHNV and CDR2 YYDKDF (reference sequence). The CDR3 is made up of 17 amino acids. The DNA of the CDR3 is TGTGCCACCAGGTCCCTAAGGGGGACAGGGGGCGCCGGGGAGCTGTTTTTT. The encoded protein is CATRSLRGTGGAGELFF.

This clone was observed many times. The chain couples TRBV6-5 to TRBJ1-2; D call uncertain. V was cut by 8 bases and J by 7 bases, with 14 bases left in between. The CDR3 consists of 12 residues. Germline loops: CDR1 MNHEY, CDR2 SVGAGI. CDR3 sequence: CASVEAGVGYTF. The CDR3 coding sequence is TGTGCCAGCGTGGAGGCAGGTGTTGGCTACACCTTC.

V is TRBV5-1 and J is TRBJ1-5; D remains unclear. The CDR3 has 14 residues. Trimming took off 4 bases at V and 5 bases at J, with 13 bases between the two ends. CDR1 and CDR2 (germline): SGHRS, YFSETQ. This chain's CDR3 is CASSVAGQDQPQHF. Written as DNA, the CDR3 is TGCGCCAGCAGCGTCGCTGGGCAGGATCAGCCCCAGCATTTT. The variable domain in full, with the rest retrieved from reference TRBV5-1 and TRBJ1-5, is KAGVTQTPRYLIKTRGQQVTLSCSPISGHRSVSWYQQTPGQGLQFLFEYFSETQRNKGNFPGRFSGRQFSNSRSEMNVSTLELGDSALYLCASSVAGQDQPQHFGDGTRLSIL.

This rearrangement joins TRBV5-6 to TRBJ2-1; D not resolved. The V gene's germline CDR1 is SGHDT and CDR2 YYEEEE. The CDR3 length is 13 residues. Trimming took off 3 bases at V and 6 bases at J, with 10 bases between the two ends. The CDR3: CASSSFTSNEQFF. CDR3 in DNA: TGTGCCAGCAGCTCGTTTACAAGCAATGAGCAGTTCTTC.

This chain connects TRBV18 to TRBJ1-2, with no clear D. CDR1 and CDR2 from the germline V gene are KGHSH and LQKENI. V shed 4 bases and J shed 1 base, with 10 bases lying between them. The CDR3 is 14 residues long. The CDR3 sequence is CASSRARSNYGYTF. The CDR3 region has the DNA TGTGCCAGCTCACGCGCGAGGAGTAACTATGGCTACACCTTC.

About this clone: Additional DNA sequences in this sample encode the identical CDR3. The chain links TRBV7-9 to TRBJ2-2; no reliable D call. The V gene lost 3 bases and the J gene lost 4 bases, with 9 bases spanning the gap. Germline assignment: CDR1 SEHNR and CDR2 FQNEAQ (reference sequence). The CDR3 has 14 residues. Here the CDR3 reads CASSLSRSTGELFF. CDR3 sequence (DNA): TGTGCCAGCAGCTTGAGTCGTAGCACCGGGGAGCTGTTTTTT.

The J gene is TRBJ2-4, the V gene TRBV7-9, with TRBD1 as a possible D gene (6 bases). The CDR3 loop spans 14 amino acids. The germline V and J ends were trimmed by 6 bases and 9 bases, with 18 bases remaining between them. Germline CDR1 reads SEHNR; CDR2 reads FQNEAQ (reference sequence). In DNA, the CDR3 is TGTGCCAGCAGTAAGGCAGGGGCCCAGGGCATTCAGTACTTC. Translation: CASSKAGAQGIQYF. The full variable domain, rest sourced from reference TRBV7-9 and TRBJ2-4, is DTGVSQNPRHKITKRGQNVTFRCDPISEHNRLYWYRQTLGQGPEFLTYFQNEAQLEKSRLLSDRFSAERPKGSFSTLEIQRTEQGDSAMYLCASSKAGAQGIQYFGAGTRLSVL.

This clone was seen only a few times. At the DNA level, this CDR3 is encoded by other sequences in the same sample as well. J is TRBJ2-3 and V is TRBV5-1; D is ambiguous. The CDR3 loop spans 11 amino acids. The V gene's germline CDR1 is SGHRS and CDR2 YFSETQ. V was pared by 4 bases and J by 5 bases, with 5 bases between. The CDR3 DNA is TGCGCCAGCAGCCTCCAAGATACGCAGTATTTT. Translated: CASSLQDTQYF.

V is TRBV11-1 and J is TRBJ2-7; D is ambiguous. V was shortened by 3 bases and J by 2 bases, with 8 bases between the two germline ends. The CDR3 runs 13 residues. The germline V gene encodes CDR1 SGHAT and CDR2 FQDESV (reference sequence). In DNA, the CDR3 is TGTGCCAGCAGCTTGGGTCCCGCCTACGAGCAGTACTTC. Translation: CASSLGPAYEQYF.

The sample holds a few counts of this clone. A read error is possible here, since a much larger clone lies one base away. The rearrangement uses TRBV2 and TRBJ2-3, with 8 bases fitting TRBD2. The V gene end was trimmed by 6 bases and the J gene end by 1 base; junction bases not matched to a gene: 9. Germline-derived CDR1 and CDR2 are SNHLY and FYNNEI. CDR3 length: 16 amino acids. The CDR3 loop is CASSSGGTQGTDTQYF. The DNA of the CDR3 is TGTGCCAGCAGCAGCGGGGGCACCCAAGGCACAGATACGCAGTATTTT.

This clone was found a few times. This rearrangement joins TRBV29-1 to TRBJ2-7, with 7 bases fitting TRBD1. The CDR3 runs 13 residues. V dropped 4 bases and J dropped 2; count of bases not matched to a gene: 5. From germline, CDR1 is SQVTM and CDR2 ANQGSEA. For the CDR3, the DNA is TGCAGCGTTGTCCCTACAGGGGCCTACGAGCAGTACTTC. Translated, it gives CSVVPTGAYEQYF.

This clone was detected a few times. V usage is TRBV27 and J usage is TRBJ1-6; TRBD1 matches at 7 bases. The trim removed 5 bases at V and 11 bases at J, leaving 15 bases unmatched. This CDR3 has 16 residues. CDR1 and CDR2 (germline): MNHEY, SMNVEV (reference sequence). The CDR3 DNA sequence: TGTGCCAGCAGTGCAACAGGGGACCGTCTTGCGGCACCCCTCCACTTT. This gives the protein CASSATGDRLAAPLHF.

The sample holds a few counts of this clone. This sequence joins TRBV28 and TRBJ2-6; 8 nucleotides agree with TRBD1. The germline CDR1 and CDR2 sequences are MDHEN and SYDVKM. V shed 6 bases and J 4 bases; nucleotides not matched to a gene: 8. CDR3 length: 16 residues. The CDR3 sequence is CASSLTGGRGANVLTF. CDR3 coding DNA: TGTGCCAGCAGCCTCACAGGGGGTAGAGGGGCCAACGTCCTGACTTTC. The full variable domain, completed using reference TRBV28 and TRBJ2-6, is DVKVTQSSRYLVKRTGEKVFLECVQDMDHENMFWYRQDPGLGLRLIYFSYDVKMKEKGDIPEGYSVSREKKERFSLILESASTNQTSMYLCASSLTGGRGANVLTFGAGSRLTVL.

This clone came up a few times. The chain links TRBV6-5 to TRBJ1-2; 8 bases are shared with TRBD1. CDR1 MNHEY and CDR2 SVGAGI come from the germline V gene. The CDR3 is 15 residues long. With 10 bases clipped from V and 2 bases from J, the junction kept 12 bases outside the gene matches. CDR3 DNA sequence: TGTGCCATCGGCTCTAGACAGGGGCAAAACTATGGCTACACCTTC. Amino acids: CAIGSRQGQNYGYTF.

The V and J genes are TRBV9 and TRBJ2-7; 8 nucleotides line up with TRBD1. Germline values: CDR1 SGDLS, CDR2 YYNGEE. After removal of 3 bases from V and 5 bases from J, the junction contained 4 bases not matched to a gene. The CDR3 runs 13 residues. In DNA form, the CDR3 reads TGTGCCAGCAGCGCAGACAGGGGCGACGAGCAGTACTTC. It is translated as CASSADRGDEQYF. Complete variable domain (other parts from reference TRBV9 and TRBJ2-7): DSGVTQTPKHLITATGQRVTLRCSPRSGDLSVYWYQQSLDQGLQFLIQYYNGEERAKGNILERFSAQQFPDLHSELNLSSLELGDSALYFCASSADRGDEQYFGPGTRLTVT.